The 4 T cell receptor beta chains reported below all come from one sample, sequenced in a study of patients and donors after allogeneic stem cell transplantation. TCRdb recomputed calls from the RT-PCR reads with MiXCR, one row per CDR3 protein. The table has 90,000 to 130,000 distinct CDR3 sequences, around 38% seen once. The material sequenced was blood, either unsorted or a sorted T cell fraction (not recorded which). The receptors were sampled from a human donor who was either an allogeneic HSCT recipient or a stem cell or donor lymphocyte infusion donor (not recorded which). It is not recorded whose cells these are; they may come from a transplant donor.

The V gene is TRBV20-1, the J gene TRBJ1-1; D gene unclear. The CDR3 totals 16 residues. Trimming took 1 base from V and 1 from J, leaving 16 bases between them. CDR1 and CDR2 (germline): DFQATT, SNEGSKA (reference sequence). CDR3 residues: CSARAPARVRNTEAFF. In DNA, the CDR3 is TGCAGTGCTAGAGCCCCGGCAAGGGTGAGGAACACTGAAGCTTTCTTT.

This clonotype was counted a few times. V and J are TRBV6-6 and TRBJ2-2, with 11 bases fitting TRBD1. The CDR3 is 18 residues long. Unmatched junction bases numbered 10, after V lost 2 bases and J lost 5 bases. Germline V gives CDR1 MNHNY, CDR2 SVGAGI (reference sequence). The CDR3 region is CASSYPGLGQGATGELFF. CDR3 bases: TGTGCCAGCAGTTACCCCGGGTTAGGACAGGGGGCGACCGGGGAGCTGTTTTTT.

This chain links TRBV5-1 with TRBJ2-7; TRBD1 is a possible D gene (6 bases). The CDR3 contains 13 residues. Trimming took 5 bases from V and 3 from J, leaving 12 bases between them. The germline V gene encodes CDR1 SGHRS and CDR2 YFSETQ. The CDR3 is CASRVDSRYEQYF. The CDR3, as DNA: TGCGCCAGCAGAGTGGACAGCCGCTACGAGCAGTACTTC.

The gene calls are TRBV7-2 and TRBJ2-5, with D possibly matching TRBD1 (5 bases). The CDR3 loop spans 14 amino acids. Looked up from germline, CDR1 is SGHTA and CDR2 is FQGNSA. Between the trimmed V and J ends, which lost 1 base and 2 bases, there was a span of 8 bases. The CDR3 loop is CASSLGTRQETQYF. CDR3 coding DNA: TGTGCCAGCAGCTTAGGGACACGGCAAGAGACCCAGTACTTC.